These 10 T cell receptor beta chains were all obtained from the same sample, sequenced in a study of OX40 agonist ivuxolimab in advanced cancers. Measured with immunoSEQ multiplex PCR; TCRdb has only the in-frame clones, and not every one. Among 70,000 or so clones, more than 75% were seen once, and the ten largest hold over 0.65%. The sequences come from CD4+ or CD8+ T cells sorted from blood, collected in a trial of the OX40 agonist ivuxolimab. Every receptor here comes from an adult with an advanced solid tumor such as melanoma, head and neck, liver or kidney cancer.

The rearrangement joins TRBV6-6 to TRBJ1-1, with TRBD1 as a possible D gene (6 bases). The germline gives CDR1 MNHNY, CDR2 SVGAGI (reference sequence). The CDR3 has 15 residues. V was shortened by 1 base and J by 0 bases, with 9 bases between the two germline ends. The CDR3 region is CASSYWEGVNTEAFF. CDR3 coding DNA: TGTGCCAGCAGTTACTGGGAGGGGGTGAACACTGAAGCTTTCTTT.

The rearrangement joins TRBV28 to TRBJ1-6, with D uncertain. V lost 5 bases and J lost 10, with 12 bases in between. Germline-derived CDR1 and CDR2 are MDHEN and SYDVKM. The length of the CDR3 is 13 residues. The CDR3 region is CASSGLLVSPLHF. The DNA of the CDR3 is TGTGCCAGCAGTGGCCTACTTGTCTCACCCCTCCACTTT.

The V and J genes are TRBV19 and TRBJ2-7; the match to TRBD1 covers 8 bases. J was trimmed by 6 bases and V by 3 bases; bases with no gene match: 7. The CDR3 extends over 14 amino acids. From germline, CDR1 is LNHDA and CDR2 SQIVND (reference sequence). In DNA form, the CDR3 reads TGTGCCAGTAGTATCCCAGCAGGGGGCGGCGAGCAGTACTTC. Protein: CASSIPAGGGEQYF.

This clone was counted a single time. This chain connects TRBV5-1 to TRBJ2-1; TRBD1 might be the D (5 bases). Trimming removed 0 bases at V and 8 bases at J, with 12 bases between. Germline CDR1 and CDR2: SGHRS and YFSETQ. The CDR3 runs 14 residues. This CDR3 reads CASSLGYRGDEQFF. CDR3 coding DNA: TGCGCCAGCAGCTTGGGATATAGGGGCGATGAGCAGTTCTTC. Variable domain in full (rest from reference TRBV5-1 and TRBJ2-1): KAGVTQTPRYLIKTRGQQVTLSCSPISGHRSVSWYQQTPGQGLQFLFEYFSETQRNKGNFPGRFSGRQFSNSRSEMNVSTLELGDSALYLCASSLGYRGDEQFFGPGTRLTVL.

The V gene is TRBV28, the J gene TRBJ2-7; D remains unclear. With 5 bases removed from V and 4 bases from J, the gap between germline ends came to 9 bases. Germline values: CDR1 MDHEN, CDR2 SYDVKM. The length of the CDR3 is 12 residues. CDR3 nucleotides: TGTGCCAGCAGTGCCGTGGGGTACGAGCAGTACTTC. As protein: CASSAVGYEQYF.

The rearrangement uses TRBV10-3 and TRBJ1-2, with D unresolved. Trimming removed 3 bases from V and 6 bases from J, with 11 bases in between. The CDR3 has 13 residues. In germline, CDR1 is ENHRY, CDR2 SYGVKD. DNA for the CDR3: TGTGCCATCAGTGACGGGCGGGAACATGGCTACACCTTC. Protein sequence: CAISDGREHGYTF.

The CDR3 sequence: CASSPTRGSNQPQHF. The CDR3, as DNA: TGTGCCAGCAGTCCTACCAGGGGGAGCAATCAGCCCCAGCATTTT. The chain links TRBV6-1 to TRBJ1-5; 7 nucleotides line up with TRBD1. The CDR3 totals 15 residues. The V gene's germline CDR1 is MNHNS and CDR2 SASEGT. Losses at the gene ends were 5 bases for V and 1 base for J; bases not matched to a gene: 5.

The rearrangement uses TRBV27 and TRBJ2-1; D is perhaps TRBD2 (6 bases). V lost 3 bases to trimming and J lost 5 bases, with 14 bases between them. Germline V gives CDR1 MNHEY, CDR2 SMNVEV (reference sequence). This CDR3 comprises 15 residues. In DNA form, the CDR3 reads TGTGCCAGCAGTTTTCGGGGGATTGGCGACAATGAGCAGTTCTTC. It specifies CASSFRGIGDNEQFF.

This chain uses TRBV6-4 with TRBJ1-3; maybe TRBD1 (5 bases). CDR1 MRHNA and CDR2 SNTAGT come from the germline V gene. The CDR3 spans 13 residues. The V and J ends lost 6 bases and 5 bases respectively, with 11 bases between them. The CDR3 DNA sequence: TGTGCCAGCAGGGTCAGGGCAAGAAACACCATATATTTT. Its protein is CASRVRARNTIYF.

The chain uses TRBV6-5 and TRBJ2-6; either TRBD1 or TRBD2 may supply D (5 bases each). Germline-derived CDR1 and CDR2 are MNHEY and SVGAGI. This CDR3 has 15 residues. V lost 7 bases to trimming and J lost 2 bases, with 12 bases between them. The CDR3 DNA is TGTGCCAGCACCCAAAGAGGGGCTGGGGCCAACGTCCTGACTTTC. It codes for CASTQRGAGANVLTF.